This TCR beta chain derives from a study of blood T cell repertoires in COVID-19. Germline-derived CDR1 and CDR2 are SGHKS and YYEKEE (reference sequence). V was trimmed by 3 bases and J by 3 bases, leaving 13 bases between them. The CDR3 has 15 amino acids. Clones were read by immunoSEQ multiplex PCR, and TCRdb kept only the in-frame ones, dropping some. Found here are 200,000 to 250,000 clones, about nine tenths of them singletons; the top ten hold roughly 3%. This clonotype was sampled from a man aged 30 to 39 with COVID-19, enrolled during active disease. The chain carries TRBV5-5 and TRBJ1-5; the D gene is possibly TRBD1 (5 bases). Sequencing was carried out using peripheral blood. CDR3: CASSYTDSYNQPQHF. The DNA of the CDR3 is TGTGCCAGCAGCTACACTGACAGTTACAATCAGCCCCAGCATTTT.